The next 2 T cell receptor beta chains were all read from a single sample in a study of shared clonotypes between healthy human individuals. Repertoires were generated with immunoSEQ multiplex PCR, while TCRdb's copy carries only in-frame clones and drops some. The sample carries 2.5 million or so clones, around nine tenths recorded once. The sequenced sample was naive CD4+ T cells sorted from blood. The subset was: CD45RA+ positively selected. These receptors were taken from a young man in good health.

The chain combines TRBV18 with TRBJ2-7, with 7 positions matching TRBD2. The CDR3 spans 15 residues. Trimming took 6 bases from V and 6 from J; bases not matched to a gene: 14. Germline loops: CDR1 KGHSH, CDR2 LQKENI. The CDR3 here is CASSPGLAVSSEQYF. Here the CDR3 DNA reads TGTGCCAGCTCGCCTGGGCTAGCGGTGTCATCCGAGCAGTACTTC. Full variable domain (missing parts from reference TRBV18 and TRBJ2-7): NAGVMQNPRHLVRRRGQEARLRCSPMKGHSHVYWYRQLPEEGLKFMVYLQKENIIDESGMPKERFSAEFPKEGPSILRIQQVVRGDSAAYFCASSPGLAVSSEQYFGPGTRLTVT.

V gene TRBV23-1 combines with J gene TRBJ2-3; D might be TRBD2 (5 bases). TRBV23-1 is given ORF status, its function remaining uncertain. This CDR3 is built from 14 residues. Between the trimmed V and J ends, which lost 0 bases and 5 bases, there was a span of 9 bases. CDR3 coding DNA: TGCGCCAGCAGTCAATCAGCTCGGGGAGATACGCAGTATTTT. Protein sequence: CASSQSARGDTQYF.